What follows is one T cell receptor beta chain and its context. This record belongs to a study of blood T cell repertoires in COVID-19. Study details: PBMCs, B-cell-depleted T cells, or T cells were the source of the cDNA or gDNA that made up the material.

Repertoires were generated with immunoSEQ multiplex PCR, while TCRdb's copy carries only in-frame clones and drops some. The sample yields around 300,000 clones, about 88% seen once. Participants, about 18 to 95 years old, spanned 25 or so US areas. Sequencing used PBMCs or T cells enriched from blood (not recorded which). The clonotype comes from a woman aged 50 to 60 who had recovered from COVID-19.

The CDR3 protein is CASSQVPGSGRTDTQYF. DNA of the CDR3: TGTGCCAGCAGCCAGGTGCCGGGTAGCGGGAGGACAGATACGCAGTATTTT. The V gene is TRBV4-2, the J gene TRBJ2-3; 10 nucleotides agree with TRBD2. The CDR3 is made up of 17 amino acids. The germline gives CDR1 LGHNA, CDR2 YNFKEQ. With 3 bases clipped from V and 3 bases from J, the junction kept 9 bases outside the gene matches.